These 24 T cell receptor beta chains originate from one sample sequenced in a study of blood T cell repertoires in COVID-19. Libraries were prepared by immunoSEQ multiplex PCR; TCRdb keeps only in-frame clonotypes and omits some of them. Of some 170,000 clones in the sample, 75% to 90% were seen once. Sequencing was done on a sample of peripheral blood. These receptors came from a woman aged 55-70 years with acute or convalescent COVID-19.

V gene TRBV27 combines with J gene TRBJ1-2, with 7 bases that match TRBD1. Trimming removed 4 bases from V and 4 bases from J; junction bases left unmatched: 6. The CDR3 spans 14 residues. Per the germline V gene, CDR1 is MNHEY and CDR2 is SMNVEV (reference sequence). The CDR3 region has the DNA TGTGCCAGCAGTTCGTCGGGACAGCTCTATGGCTACACCTTC. Amino acids: CASSSSGQLYGYTF.

The chain carries TRBV6-5 and TRBJ1-1; D remains ambiguous. CDR3 length: 13 residues. Trimming removed 3 bases at V and 2 bases at J, with 7 bases between. Germline V gene sequence: CDR1 MNHEY, CDR2 SVGAGI. The CDR3 reads CASSYAGNTEAFF. The DNA for the CDR3 is TGTGCCAGCAGTTATGCGGGCAACACTGAAGCTTTCTTT.

The rearrangement links TRBV19 to TRBJ1-2; 8 bases are shared with TRBD1. The junction had 5 bases not matched to a gene; V was cut back by 2 bases and J by 0 bases. CDR1 and CDR2 (germline): LNHDA, SQIVND (reference sequence). This CDR3 is 16 amino acids long. CDR3 in amino acids: CASSIRRGQANYGYTF. CDR3 in DNA: TGTGCCAGTAGTATAAGGAGGGGACAGGCTAACTATGGCTACACCTTC.

The rearrangement joins TRBV5-1 to TRBJ1-2; no clear D. CDR1 and CDR2 from the germline V gene are SGHRS and YFSETQ. Trimming removed 3 bases at V and 3 bases at J, with 9 bases between. The CDR3 runs to 13 residues. The CDR3 DNA follows: TGCGCCAGCAGCTCCCAACGGGACTATGGCTACACCTTC. This sequence encodes CASSSQRDYGYTF.

This chain uses TRBV2 with TRBJ2-3, with 8 bases matching TRBD2. Trimming at V came to 6 bases and at J to 13 bases, leaving 18 bases not matched to a gene. The CDR3 is made up of 15 amino acids. CDR1 SNHLY and CDR2 FYNNEI come from the germline V gene. CDR3 nucleotides: TGTGCCAGCAGACTAACAGGGACTAGTCCCCGTCCCGAGTATTTT. Residues: CASRLTGTSPRPEYF.

This chain uses TRBV7-8 with TRBJ2-6, with a weak D call TRBD1 (6 bases). This CDR3 is 17 amino acids long. Germline V CDR1 and CDR2: SGHVS, FQNEAQ. V lost 1 base, J lost 1 base, and 11 bases lay in between. This CDR3 is CASSLDTQGSGANVLTF. The CDR3 bases are TGTGCCAGCAGCTTAGACACACAGGGTTCTGGGGCCAACGTCCTGACTTTC.

The chain is built from TRBV28 and TRBJ2-7; 8 bases are shared with TRBD1. CDR1 and CDR2 (germline): MDHEN, SYDVKM. V dropped 4 bases and J dropped 6; count of bases not matched to a gene: 5. The CDR3 runs 13 residues. CDR3 region: CASSWQGALEQYF. CDR3 DNA sequence: TGTGCCAGCAGTTGGCAGGGGGCTCTCGAGCAGTACTTC.

The chain links TRBV3-1 (or the pseudogene TRBV3-2) to TRBJ1-2; 8 nucleotides align to TRBD1. The CDR3 runs 14 residues. V trimming: 4 bases; J trimming: 6 bases; junction bases outside the gene matches: 7. The V gene's germline CDR1 is LGHDT and CDR2 YNNKEL (reference sequence). CDR3 in DNA: TGTGCCAGCAGCCCCAGGGGGCGGACGAATGGCTACACCTTC. It is translated as CASSPRGRTNGYTF.

The V and J genes are TRBV30 and TRBJ2-7; 8 positions match TRBD2. Germline values: CDR1 GTSNPN, CDR2 SVGIG (reference sequence). The CDR3 sequence is 14 residues long. The junction had 8 bases not matched to a gene; V was cut back by 3 bases and J by 4 bases. CDR3 sequence reads: CAWSGGGQSYEQYF. The DNA for the CDR3 is TGTGCCTGGAGCGGGGGGGGACAATCGTACGAGCAGTACTTC.

The J gene is TRBJ2-4, the V gene TRBV10-1; 7 bases match TRBD1. Germline V CDR1 and CDR2: WNHNN, SYGVQD (reference sequence). V trimming: 4 bases; J trimming: 0 bases; junction bases outside the gene matches: 3. The CDR3 length is 15 residues. CDR3: CASSGTGVAKNIQYF. The CDR3 DNA reads as TGCGCCAGCAGTGGAACAGGGGTAGCCAAAAACATTCAGTACTTC.

The J gene is TRBJ2-5, the V gene TRBV7-2; 7 positions match TRBD1. The CDR3 length is 14 residues. The junction had 2 bases not matched to a gene; V was cut back by 2 bases and J by 2 bases. Germline V CDR1 and CDR2: SGHTA, FQGNSA. Here the CDR3 DNA reads TGTGCCAGCAGCTTAACAGGGGTACAAGAGACCCAGTACTTC. Translation gives CASSLTGVQETQYF.

The rearrangement links TRBV19 to TRBJ1-2; 9 nucleotides line up with TRBD1. Trimming took 9 bases from V and 3 from J; bases not matched to a gene: 11. The CDR3 consists of 15 residues. Germline lookup yields CDR1 LNHDA and CDR2 SQIVND (reference sequence). The CDR3 is CASLPGDRVDYGYTF. The CDR3 DNA is TGTGCCAGCCTTCCGGGGGACAGGGTAGACTATGGCTACACCTTC.

This clone was recorded only once. V usage is TRBV6-2 or TRBV6-3 and J usage is TRBJ2-1; 8 positions match TRBD2. This CDR3 has 13 residues. The V gene's germline CDR1 is MNHEY and CDR2 SVGEGT. Trimming took 4 bases from V and 9 from J; bases not matched to a gene: 5. CDR3 region: CASSSTSGGEQFF. The CDR3 nucleotides are TGTGCCAGCAGTTCTACTAGCGGCGGTGAGCAGTTCTTC.

The CDR3 DNA reads TGTGCCATTAAGGGTGGTGGGGAGACTGAAGCTTTCTTT. Translation gives CAIKGGGETEAFF. The chain combines TRBV10-3 with TRBJ1-1, with unresolved D. This CDR3 has 13 amino acids. Germline V lookup: CDR1 ENHRY, CDR2 SYGVKD. The V end lost 9 bases, the J end lost 5 bases, and 16 bases lay between the germline ends.

The count of this clone is one. Different DNA sequences within this sample yield the same CDR3. The J gene is TRBJ1-2, the V gene TRBV5-4, with 8 nucleotides matching TRBD1. Germline V gene data show CDR1 as SGHNT and CDR2 as YYREEE (reference sequence). V lost 0 bases and J lost 8; bases outside the gene matches: 0. The CDR3 spans 12 residues. CDR3 coding DNA: TGTGCCAGCAGCTTGGCAGGGGGCGGCTACACCTTC. It translates to CASSLAGGGYTF.

This clone came up a few times. Other DNA sequences in the sample encode the same CDR3. The chain recombines TRBV28 with TRBJ1-5; 8 bases agree with TRBD1. The germline V gene has CDR1 MDHEN and CDR2 SYDVKM. CDR3 size: 14 residues. Losses at the gene ends were 6 bases for V and 2 bases for J; bases not matched to a gene: 3. CDR3 residues: CASSQTGGNQPQHF. For the CDR3, the DNA is TGTGCCAGCAGCCAGACAGGGGGCAATCAGCCCCAGCATTTT.

A note on this clone: The limits of the CDR3 on the DNA are not certain, so only TCRdb's listed CDR3 is given. The CDR3 spells CASGVRGGLWTRTYEQYF. The gene calls are TRBV27 and TRBJ2-7; TRBD1 is the table's D call and was not checked against the DNA. The CDR3 contains 18 residues when both ends are counted. Germline V gives CDR1 MNHEY, CDR2 SMNVEV (reference sequence).

The V and J genes are TRBV6-6 and TRBJ2-7; 11 bases map to TRBD2. The CDR3 consists of 15 residues. The germline V gene encodes CDR1 MNHNY and CDR2 SVGAGI (reference sequence). J gave up 3 bases and V 6 bases, and 7 bases lay outside the gene matches. The CDR3 DNA reads TGTGCCAGCAGCTCTTCGACTAGCGGGATCTACGAGCAGTACGTC. This sequence encodes CASSSSTSGIYEQYV.

The gene calls are TRBV10-3 and TRBJ2-1; D unresolved. V gave up 3 bases and J gave up 7 bases, with 13 bases separating them. This CDR3 region has 14 residues. Germline loops: CDR1 ENHRY, CDR2 SYGVKD. CDR3 protein: CAISEVLQTNEQFF. The CDR3 bases are TGTGCCATCAGTGAAGTCTTACAGACGAATGAGCAGTTCTTC.

The V gene is TRBV19, the J gene TRBJ1-1, with unresolved D. The CDR3 is 13 amino acids. Germline CDR1 is LNHDA and CDR2 is SQIVND (reference sequence). The V and J ends lost 1 base and 1 base respectively, with 4 bases between them. CDR3 protein: CASSIAQNTEAFF. The CDR3 DNA sequence: TGTGCCAGTAGTATAGCCCAGAACACTGAAGCTTTCTTT. The whole variable domain, filled in from reference TRBV19 and TRBJ1-1, reads DGGITQSPKYLFRKEGQNVTLSCEQNLNHDAMYWYRQDPGQGLRLIYYSQIVNDFQKGDIAEGYSVSREKKESFPLTVTSAQKNPTAFYLCASSIAQNTEAFFGQGTRLTVV.

The chain uses TRBV5-1 and TRBJ1-2, with 7 bases identical to TRBD1. The V segment lost 4 bases and the J segment 4 bases; nucleotides outside the gene matches: 7. The CDR3 covers 14 residues. Germline loops: CDR1 SGHRS, CDR2 YFSETQ. CDR3 in DNA: TGCGCCAGCAGCCAGGAGAGGGGGCTCTATGGCTACACCTTC. Its protein is CASSQERGLYGYTF.

This chain connects TRBV13 to TRBJ2-3, with TRBD2 matching 14 bases. Looked up from germline, CDR1 is PRHDT and CDR2 is FYEKMQ (reference sequence). This CDR3 region has 17 residues. V trimming: 5 bases; J trimming: 5 bases; junction bases outside the gene matches: 9. The CDR3 DNA is TGTGCCAGCAGCCCAGGGACTAGCGGGAGTATGATAGATACGCAGTATTTT. It codes for CASSPGTSGSMIDTQYF.

This chain uses TRBV5-4 with TRBJ1-1, with a possible D match to TRBD1 (5 bases). This CDR3 comprises 14 residues. Per the germline V gene, CDR1 is SGHNT and CDR2 is YYREEE (reference sequence). V lost 4 bases, J lost 1 base, and 11 bases lay in between. For the CDR3, the DNA is TGTGCCAGCAGCGGGGGGGTTGGGAACACTGAAGCTTTCTTT. The encoded protein is CASSGGVGNTEAFF.

Notes on this clone: Its ends do not fully match the called genes, so a read error is possible. The chain is built from TRBV29-1 and TRBJ1-2, with D unresolved. CDR1 SQVTM and CDR2 ANQGSEA come from the germline V gene. CDR3 length: 11 amino acids. The CDR3 region is CSVEGLDGYTF. CDR3 nucleotide sequence: TGCAGCGTGGAAGGGCTTGATGGCTACACCTTC.